Shown below are 23 T cell receptor beta chains from a single sample sequenced in a study of cytomegalovirus exposure and HLA in healthy donors. The PCR employed 60 Vbeta primers together with 13 Jbeta primers. Produced via immunoSEQ multiplex PCR; TCRdb's table is partial and in-frame only. The sample includes more than 95,000 clones, 83% of them seen just once. The source material was PBMCs. These receptors were taken from a man younger than 35 in good health and CMV-seronegative.

With respect to this clone: The missing conserved phenylalanine or tryptophan at the end of this CDR3 makes a read error likely. The chain recombines TRBV5-4 with TRBJ1-1; the D gene is possibly TRBD1 (5 bases). The CDR3 totals 13 residues. Per the germline V gene, CDR1 is SGHNT and CDR2 is YYREEE (reference sequence). The germline V and J ends were trimmed by 5 bases and 1 base, with 9 bases remaining between them. This CDR3 reads CASSFDRNTEAFV. In DNA form, the CDR3 reads TGTGCCAGCAGTTTTGACAGGAACACTGAAGCTTTCGTT.

The rearrangement links TRBV5-1 to TRBJ2-5; tentative D call: TRBD2 (6 bases). V was cut by 0 bases and J by 3 bases, with 33 bases left in between. Germline V lookup: CDR1 SGHRS, CDR2 YFSETQ. This CDR3 region has 22 residues. CDR3 nucleotide sequence: TGCGCCAGCAGCTTGGAAGCGGCGGGGCGCAGCTATCGGGGAATAGAGAAAGAGACCCAGTACTTC. Amino acids: CASSLEAAGRSYRGIEKETQYF. The full variable domain, in which reference TRBV5-1 and TRBJ2-5 provide the parts outside the CDR3, is KAGVTQTPRYLIKTRGQQVTLSCSPISGHRSVSWYQQTPGQGLQFLFEYFSETQRNKGNFPGRFSGRQFSNSRSEMNVSTLELGDSALYLCASSLEAAGRSYRGIEKETQYFGPGTRLLVL.

The chain carries TRBV4-3 and TRBJ2-1, with a possible D match to TRBD1 (6 bases). This CDR3 is 17 amino acids long. V shed 4 bases and J shed 6 bases, with 22 bases lying between them. Germline CDR1 and CDR2: LGHNA and YSLEER. CDR3: CASSPPLDSGVPNEQFF. In nucleotides, the CDR3 is TGCGCCAGCAGCCCCCCCCTGGACAGTGGAGTCCCCAATGAGCAGTTCTTC.

The chain is built from TRBV9 and TRBJ1-1; possible D gene TRBD1, 6 bases. Trimming removed 4 bases at V and 2 bases at J, with 12 bases between. This CDR3 is built from 14 residues. Germline-derived CDR1 and CDR2 are SGDLS and YYNGEE. CDR3 in DNA: TGTGCCAGCAGCCCTCGACAGGTTAACACTGAAGCTTTCTTT. Residues: CASSPRQVNTEAFF.

The chain links TRBV6-4 to TRBJ1-2; 10 nucleotides agree with TRBD1. The trim removed 6 bases at V and 6 bases at J, leaving 7 bases unmatched. The germline CDR1 and CDR2 sequences are MRHNA and SNTAGT. This CDR3 comprises 14 residues. In DNA form, the CDR3 reads TGTGCCAGCAGCGAAACCGGGACAGGGGATGGCTACACCTTC. This translates into CASSETGTGDGYTF.

The chain links TRBV19 to TRBJ2-7; D not certain. The germline V and J ends were trimmed by 3 bases and 1 base, with 10 bases remaining between them. This CDR3 region has 14 residues. The germline V gene encodes CDR1 LNHDA and CDR2 SQIVND (reference sequence). The CDR3 DNA follows: TGTGCCAGTAGTATCCCAGGCCAATCCTACGAGCAGTACTTC. It specifies CASSIPGQSYEQYF.

Points on this clone: Additional DNA sequences in this sample encode the identical CDR3. The rearrangement joins TRBV18 to TRBJ2-7; 8 positions agree with TRBD2. Germline values: CDR1 KGHSH, CDR2 LQKENI. Trimming took 4 bases from V and 4 from J; bases not matched to a gene: 6. There are 14 residues in the CDR3. CDR3 protein: CASSLGSGNYEQYF. The CDR3 DNA reads as TGTGCCAGCTCACTGGGTAGCGGGAATTACGAGCAGTACTTC.

The V gene is TRBV29-1, the J gene TRBJ2-5, with 7 bases aligning to TRBD2. The end of the DNA fits TRBJ2-7 better, so the J call may be wrong. Germline CDR1 reads SQVTM; CDR2 reads ANQGSEA. The CDR3 spans 14 residues. CDR3 amino acids: CSVEEGGRVPEQYF. For the CDR3, the DNA is TGCAGCGTTGAAGAAGGAGGGAGGGTTCCCGAGCAGTACTTC.

The chain carries TRBV21-1 and TRBJ2-3; the DNA was not compared with TRBD1, the D call given in the table. TRBV21-1 is noted as a pseudogene. This CDR3 is built from 20 residues. The CDR3 DNA sequence: TGTGCCAGCAGCAAAAGGGGGACCGACTTCTGGGTATTCAAAGCAGATACGCAGTATTTT. Its translation is CASSKRGTDFWVFKADTQYF.

This rearrangement joins TRBV27 to TRBJ2-1, with 9 bases lining up with TRBD1. The CDR3 length is 15 residues. J gave up 0 bases and V 8 bases, and 5 bases lay outside the gene matches. Germline CDR1 is MNHEY and CDR2 is SMNVEV (reference sequence). The CDR3 reads CASGEDRGSYNEQFF. Written as DNA, the CDR3 is TGTGCCAGCGGGGAGGACAGGGGCTCCTACAATGAGCAGTTCTTC.

J is TRBJ2-3 and V is TRBV5-1, with 8 positions matching TRBD2. With V trimmed by 0 bases and J by 6 bases, 6 bases remained unmatched. The CDR3 loop spans 15 amino acids. The germline gives CDR1 SGHRS, CDR2 YFSETQ. In nucleotides, the CDR3 is TGCGCCAGCAGCTTGGGGGGACTAGAGTATGATACGCAGTATTTT. Translation: CASSLGGLEYDTQYF.

The genes are TRBV7-2 and TRBJ2-5; 11 bases are a match to TRBD1. TRBJ2-7 explains the end of the DNA better; the J call may be wrong. CDR3 length equals 16 residues. The germline CDR1 and CDR2 sequences are SGHTA and FQGNSA. The CDR3 DNA follows: TGTGCCAGCACCAGGACAGGGGGCGCGGGACTACGCGAGCAGTACTTC. Translation: CASTRTGGAGLREQYF.

This clone appeared once. The J gene is TRBJ1-3, the V gene TRBV4-1; 7 nucleotides match TRBD1. CDR3 length: 15 amino acids. V was pared by 1 base and J by 7 bases, with 7 bases of the junction left unmatched. Germline assignment: CDR1 MGHRA and CDR2 YSYEKL. Here the CDR3 DNA reads TGCGCCAGCAGCCAAGTACAGGGGAACATGAACACCATATATTTT. Translation: CASSQVQGNMNTIYF.

This clone was seen more than once but under ten times. At one end the junction does not follow the germline gene, possibly because of a read error. J is TRBJ2-1 and V is TRBV7-2, with D possibly being TRBD2 (6 bases). This CDR3 has 15 amino acids. Germline V gene sequence: CDR1 SGHTA, CDR2 FQGNSA. The CDR3, as DNA: TGCGCCAGCAGCCAAGATGGGGCGGGATGGAGTGAGCAGTTCTTC. Encoded protein: CASSQDGAGWSEQFF.

This clone was picked up a small number of times. The chain is built from TRBV4-3 and TRBJ2-3; 9 bases line up with TRBD2. Per the germline V gene, CDR1 is LGHNA and CDR2 is YSLEER. The CDR3 runs to 15 residues. The trim removed 0 bases at V and 5 bases at J, leaving 3 bases unmatched. This chain's CDR3 is CASSQEKREVDTQYF. In DNA form, the CDR3 reads TGCGCCAGCAGCCAAGAGAAGCGGGAGGTAGATACGCAGTATTTT.

This clone was observed a single time. The chain employs TRBV7-2 and TRBJ2-7; 9 bases are shared with TRBD1. Per germline, CDR1 SGHTA and CDR2 FQGNSA. V lost 5 bases and J lost 0; bases outside the gene matches: 2. This CDR3 has 14 amino acids. This CDR3 is CASSGQGTSYEQYF. The CDR3 nucleotides are TGTGCCAGCAGCGGACAGGGGACCTCCTACGAGCAGTACTTC.

The CDR3 bases are TGTGCCATCAGTGAGTCCCGATTGAGAGACAATGAGCAGTTCTTC. Translating gives CAISESRLRDNEQFF. This chain joins TRBV10-3 and TRBJ2-1; D gene unclear. The V gene's germline CDR1 is ENHRY and CDR2 SYGVKD. This CDR3 is 15 amino acids long. V was pared by 0 bases and J by 5 bases, with 11 bases between.

J is TRBJ2-5 and V is TRBV7-9; 7 bases are shared with TRBD2. CDR1 SEHNR and CDR2 FQNEAQ come from the germline V gene (reference sequence). With V trimmed by 4 bases and J by 3 bases, 8 bases remained unmatched. CDR3 length equals 15 residues. CDR3 bases: TGTGCCAGCAGCTCTACTGGACTAGAAAAAGAGACCCAGTACTTC. This codes for CASSSTGLEKETQYF.

DNA for the CDR3: TGTGCCAGCAGTTACATGTACTCCTACGAGCAGTACTTC. As protein: CASSYMYSYEQYF. The chain is built from TRBV6-5 and TRBJ2-7; D remains unclear. CDR3 length: 13 amino acids. V lost 2 bases, J lost 0 bases, and 5 bases lay in between. Germline CDR1 MNHEY, CDR2 SVGAGI.

This chain uses TRBV23-1 with TRBJ1-1; D possibly corresponds to TRBD1 (6 bases). TRBV23-1 is noted as an ORF with a role that remains uncertain. V lost 5 bases and J 3 bases, leaving 16 bases between the germline ends. This CDR3 region has 15 residues. The CDR3 region has the DNA TGCGCCAGCAGTACAGGGAGCAGCCGAGACACTGAAGCTTTCTTT. Translation: CASSTGSSRDTEAFF.

The chain joins TRBV29-1 to TRBJ1-5; 10 bases fit TRBD1. Looked up from germline, CDR1 is SQVTM and CDR2 is ANQGSEA. The CDR3 loop spans 14 amino acids. V was clipped by 6 bases and J by 6 bases; unmatched bases: 8. CDR3 nucleotide sequence: TGCAGCGTCGCCGACAGGGGGCAGGGTCAGCCCCAGCATTTT. Encoded protein: CSVADRGQGQPQHF.

The genes are TRBV19 and TRBJ1-1, with D possibly TRBD1 on 6 matching bases. Trimming stripped 3 bases from V and 5 bases from J, with 13 bases between. The CDR3 has 14 residues. Germline V gives CDR1 LNHDA, CDR2 SQIVND (reference sequence). DNA of the CDR3: TGTGCCAGTAGTATCCGGGCCCAGGGGACTGAAGCTTTCTTT. Translating gives CASSIRAQGTEAFF.

CDR3 amino acids: CSVDGGGNEQFF. The CDR3 nucleotides read TGCAGCGTTGATGGAGGAGGGAATGAGCAGTTCTTC. The genes are TRBV29-1 and TRBJ2-1; a possible D gene is TRBD2 (6 bases). The CDR3 contains 12 residues. The V end lost 3 bases, the J end lost 7 bases, and 10 bases lay between the germline ends. In germline, CDR1 is SQVTM, CDR2 ANQGSEA.